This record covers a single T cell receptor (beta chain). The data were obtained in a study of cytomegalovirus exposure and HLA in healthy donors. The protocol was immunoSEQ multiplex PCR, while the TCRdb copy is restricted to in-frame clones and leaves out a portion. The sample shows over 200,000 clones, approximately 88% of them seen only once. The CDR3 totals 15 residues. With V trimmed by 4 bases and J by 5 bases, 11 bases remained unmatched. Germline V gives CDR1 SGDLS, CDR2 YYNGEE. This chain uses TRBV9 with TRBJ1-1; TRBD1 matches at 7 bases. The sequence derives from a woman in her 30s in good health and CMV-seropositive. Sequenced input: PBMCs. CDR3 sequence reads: CASSPQPGQLTEAFF. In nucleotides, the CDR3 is TGTGCCAGCAGCCCACAACCGGGACAGTTGACTGAAGCTTTCTTT.